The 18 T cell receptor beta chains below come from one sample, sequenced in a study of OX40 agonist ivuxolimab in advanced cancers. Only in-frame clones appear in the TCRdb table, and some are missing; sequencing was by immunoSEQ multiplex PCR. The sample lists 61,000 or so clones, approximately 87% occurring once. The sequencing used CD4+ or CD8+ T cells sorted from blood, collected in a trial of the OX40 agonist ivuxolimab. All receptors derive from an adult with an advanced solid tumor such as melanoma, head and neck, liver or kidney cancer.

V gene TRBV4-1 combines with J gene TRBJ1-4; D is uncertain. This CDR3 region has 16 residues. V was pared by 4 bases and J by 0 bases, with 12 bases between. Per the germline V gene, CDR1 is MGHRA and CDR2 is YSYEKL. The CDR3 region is CASSPGGSPTNEKLFF. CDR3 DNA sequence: TGCGCCAGCAGCCCCGGCGGGAGCCCAACTAATGAAAAACTGTTTTTT.

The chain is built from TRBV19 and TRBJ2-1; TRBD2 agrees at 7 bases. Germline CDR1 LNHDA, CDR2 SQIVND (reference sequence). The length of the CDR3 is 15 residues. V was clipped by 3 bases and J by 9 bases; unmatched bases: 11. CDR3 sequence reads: CASSIGVGGISEQFF. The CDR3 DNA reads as TGTGCCAGTAGTATTGGCGTCGGGGGGATTAGTGAGCAGTTCTTC.

The CDR3 DNA sequence: TGCGCCAGCAGCCCAGACGGATATAGCAATCAGCCCCAGCATTTT. Amino acid sequence: CASSPDGYSNQPQHF. The gene calls are TRBV5-1 and TRBJ1-5, with no clear D. Germline values: CDR1 SGHRS, CDR2 YFSETQ. The CDR3 spans 15 residues. V shed 4 bases and J shed 0 bases, with 11 bases lying between them. Filled out from reference TRBV5-1 and TRBJ1-5, the complete variable domain reads KAGVTQTPRYLIKTRGQQVTLSCSPISGHRSVSWYQQTPGQGLQFLFEYFSETQRNKGNFPGRFSGRQFSNSRSEMNVSTLELGDSALYLCASSPDGYSNQPQHFGDGTRLSIL.

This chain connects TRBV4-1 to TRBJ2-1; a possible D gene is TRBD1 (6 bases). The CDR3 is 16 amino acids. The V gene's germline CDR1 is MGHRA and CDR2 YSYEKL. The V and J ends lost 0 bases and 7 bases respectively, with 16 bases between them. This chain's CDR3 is CASSQDQQGLLNEQFF. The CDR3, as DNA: TGCGCCAGCAGCCAAGATCAACAGGGCTTACTGAATGAGCAGTTCTTC.

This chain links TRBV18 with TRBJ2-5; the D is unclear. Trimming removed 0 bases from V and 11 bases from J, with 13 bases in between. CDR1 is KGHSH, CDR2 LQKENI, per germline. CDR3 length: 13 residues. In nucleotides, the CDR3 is TGTGCCAGCTCACCACCAGAGAGCCGCAAGCAGTACTTC. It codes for CASSPPESRKQYF.

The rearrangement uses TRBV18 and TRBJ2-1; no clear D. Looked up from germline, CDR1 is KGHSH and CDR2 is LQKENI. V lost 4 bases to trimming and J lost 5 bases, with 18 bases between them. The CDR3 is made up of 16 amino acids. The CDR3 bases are TGTGCCAGCTCACTCCTTCCGGCAGGAAACAACAATGAGCAGTTCTTC. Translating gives CASSLLPAGNNNEQFF.

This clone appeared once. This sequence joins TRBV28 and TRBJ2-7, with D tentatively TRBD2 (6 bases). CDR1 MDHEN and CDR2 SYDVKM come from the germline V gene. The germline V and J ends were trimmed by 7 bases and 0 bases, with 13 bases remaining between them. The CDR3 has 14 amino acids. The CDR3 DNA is TGTGCCAGCATTCGGGGGAGCTCCTCCTACGAGCAGTACTTC. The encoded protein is CASIRGSSSYEQYF.

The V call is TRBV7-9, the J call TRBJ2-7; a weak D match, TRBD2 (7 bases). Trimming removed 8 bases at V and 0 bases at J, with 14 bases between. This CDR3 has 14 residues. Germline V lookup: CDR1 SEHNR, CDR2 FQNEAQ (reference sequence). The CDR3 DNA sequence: TGTGCCAGCGGGGGGGCGGTTGGCTCCTACGAGCAGTACTTC. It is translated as CASGGAVGSYEQYF.

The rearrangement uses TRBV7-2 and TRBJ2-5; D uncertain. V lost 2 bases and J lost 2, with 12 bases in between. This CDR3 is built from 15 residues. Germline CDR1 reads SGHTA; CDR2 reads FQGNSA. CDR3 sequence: CASSLLAVKQETQYF. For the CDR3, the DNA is TGTGCCAGCAGCTTATTGGCAGTTAAACAAGAGACCCAGTACTTC.

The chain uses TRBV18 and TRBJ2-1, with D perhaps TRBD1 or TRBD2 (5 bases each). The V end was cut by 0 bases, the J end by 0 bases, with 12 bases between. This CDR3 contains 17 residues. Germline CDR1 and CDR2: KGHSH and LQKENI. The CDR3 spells CASSPPRGAGSYNEQFF. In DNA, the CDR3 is TGTGCCAGCTCACCACCACGAGGGGCTGGCTCCTACAATGAGCAGTTCTTC. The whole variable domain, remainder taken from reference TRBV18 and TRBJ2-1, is NAGVMQNPRHLVRRRGQEARLRCSPMKGHSHVYWYRQLPEEGLKFMVYLQKENIIDESGMPKERFSAEFPKEGPSILRIQQVVRGDSAAYFCASSPPRGAGSYNEQFFGPGTRLTVL.

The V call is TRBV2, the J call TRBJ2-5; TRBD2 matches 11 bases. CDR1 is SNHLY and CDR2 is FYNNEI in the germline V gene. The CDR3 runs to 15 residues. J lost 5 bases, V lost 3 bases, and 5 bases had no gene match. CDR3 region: CASSELLAGVETQYF. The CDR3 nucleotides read TGTGCCAGCAGTGAGTTACTAGCGGGAGTGGAGACCCAGTACTTC.

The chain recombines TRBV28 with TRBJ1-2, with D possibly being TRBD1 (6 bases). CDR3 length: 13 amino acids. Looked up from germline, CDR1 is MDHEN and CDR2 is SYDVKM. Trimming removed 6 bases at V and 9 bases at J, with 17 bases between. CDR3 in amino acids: CASRTWRGASYTF. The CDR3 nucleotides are TGTGCCAGCAGGACTTGGAGGGGGGCGAGCTACACCTTC.

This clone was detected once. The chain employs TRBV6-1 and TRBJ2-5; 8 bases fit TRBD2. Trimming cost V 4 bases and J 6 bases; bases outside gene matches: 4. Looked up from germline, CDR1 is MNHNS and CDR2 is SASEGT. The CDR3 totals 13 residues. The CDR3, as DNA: TGTGCCAGCAGTGGGGGGACTAGGCAGACCCAGTACTTC. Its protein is CASSGGTRQTQYF.

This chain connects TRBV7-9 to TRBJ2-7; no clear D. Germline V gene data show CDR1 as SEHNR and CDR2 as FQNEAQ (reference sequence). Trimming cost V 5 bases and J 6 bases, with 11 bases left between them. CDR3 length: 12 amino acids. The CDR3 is CASSLVRSEQYF. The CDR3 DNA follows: TGTGCCAGCAGCCTAGTTCGTTCCGAGCAGTACTTC.

The CDR3: CASSLEPGSSNQPQHF. CDR3 bases: TGCGCCAGCAGCTTGGAACCCGGGAGTAGCAATCAGCCCCAGCATTTT. V usage is TRBV5-1 and J usage is TRBJ1-5, with D unclear. This CDR3 comprises 16 residues. Looked up from germline, CDR1 is SGHRS and CDR2 is YFSETQ. Trimming removed 0 bases at V and 0 bases at J, with 10 bases between.

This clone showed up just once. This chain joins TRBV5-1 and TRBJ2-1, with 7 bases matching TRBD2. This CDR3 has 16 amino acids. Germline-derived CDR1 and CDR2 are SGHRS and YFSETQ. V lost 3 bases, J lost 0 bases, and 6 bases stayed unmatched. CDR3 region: CASSYPSGVSYNEQFF. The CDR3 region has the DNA TGCGCCAGCAGCTATCCTAGCGGAGTCTCCTACAATGAGCAGTTCTTC.

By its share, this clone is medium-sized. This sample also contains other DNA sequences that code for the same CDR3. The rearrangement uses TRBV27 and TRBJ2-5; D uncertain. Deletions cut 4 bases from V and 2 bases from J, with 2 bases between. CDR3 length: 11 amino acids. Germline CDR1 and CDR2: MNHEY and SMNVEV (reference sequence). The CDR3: CASSSQETQYF. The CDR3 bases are TGTGCCAGCAGTTCGCAAGAGACCCAGTACTTC.

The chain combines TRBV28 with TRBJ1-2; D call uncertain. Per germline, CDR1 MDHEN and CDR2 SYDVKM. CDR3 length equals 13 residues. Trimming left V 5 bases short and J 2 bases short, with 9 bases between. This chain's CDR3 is CASSTLNNYGYTF. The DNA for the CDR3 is TGTGCCAGCAGTACCCTAAACAACTATGGCTACACCTTC.